Shown below are 32 T cell receptor beta chains from a single sample sequenced in a study of CXCR3-negative and CXCR3-positive naive CD8 T cells. The study's findings and limits: For CXCR3-positive naive cells, TRB CDR3s were more hydrophobic than those of CXCR3-negative naive cells.

The libraries of TRB cDNA were constructed through 5' RACE using UMI labels. Reprocessing the 5' RACE reads, TCRdb reports a single entry for every CDR3 protein and omits DNA. This sample's table has 150,000 to 180,000 distinct CDR3 sequences. Their antigens are not known. The material sequenced was naive CXCR3+ CD8+ T cells from blood. Regarding subset: CD45RO-CCR7+CD27+CD95- naive CD8+ T cells expressing CXCR3 (TNR3+). The source of these receptors is a human donor in good health. Some clones in this sample may be carry-over from other donors' samples.

The chain recombines TRBV6-2 or TRBV6-3 with TRBJ2-1. CDR3 length: 11 residues. Germline-derived CDR1 and CDR2 are MNHEY and SVGEGT. This chain's CDR3 is CASSPLGEQFF.

V and J are TRBV11-1 and TRBJ2-3. Germline V gene lookup returns CDR1 SGHAT and CDR2 FQDESV (reference sequence). CDR3 length: 12 residues. CDR3 region: CASRSITDTQYF.

The chain employs TRBV28 and TRBJ2-7; TCRdb selects TRBD1, and the lack of DNA leaves this call unchecked. Germline V gene sequence: CDR1 MDHEN, CDR2 SYDVKM. The CDR3 spans 15 residues. The chain's CDR3 is CASSLWRTGQNEQYF.

The rearrangement links TRBV5-1 to TRBJ2-6; the TCRdb D gene call, TRBD1, has no DNA to confirm it. Germline V lookup: CDR1 SGHRS, CDR2 YFSETQ. The CDR3 runs to 16 residues. The CDR3 spells CASRVTGGPGANVLTF.

The chain combines TRBV7-8 with TRBJ2-2. CDR1 is SGHVS, CDR2 FQNEAQ, per germline. This CDR3 spans 13 amino acids. CDR3 residues: CASSPATTGELFF.

The chain employs TRBV7-3 and TRBJ2-2. The V gene's germline CDR1 is SGHTA and CDR2 FQGTGA. The CDR3 consists of 13 residues. The CDR3 region is CASSALVGGELFF.

The chain employs TRBV12-3 or TRBV12-4 and TRBJ1-5. This CDR3 spans 15 amino acids. This chain's CDR3 is CASSLSGLGNQPQHF.

V and J are TRBV7-9 and TRBJ2-1; without DNA, the TCRdb call of TRBD1 cannot be checked. The CDR3 has 16 residues. From germline, CDR1 is SEHNR and CDR2 FQNEAQ (reference sequence). The CDR3 sequence is CASSLAMGQYYNEQFF.

The chain uses TRBV20-1 and TRBJ1-4; absent DNA, TCRdb's TRBD1 call cannot be checked. The CDR3 is 16 amino acids. Germline loops: CDR1 DFQATT, CDR2 SNEGSKA (reference sequence). CDR3 protein: CSARPGGGTGDEKLFF.

The genes are TRBV2 and TRBJ1-4; TCRdb selects TRBD1, and the lack of DNA leaves this call unchecked. Looked up from germline, CDR1 is SNHLY and CDR2 is FYNNEI. The CDR3 consists of 14 residues. The CDR3 loop reads CASSDRDVFEKLFF.

The rearrangement joins TRBV29-1 to TRBJ2-7; TCRdb reports TRBD1, a call that lacks DNA to check it against. The CDR3 spans 12 residues. Germline CDR1 and CDR2: SQVTM and ANQGSEA. CDR3 amino acids: CSALTGAGEQYF.

V gene TRBV6-6 combines with J gene TRBJ2-1; with no DNA, the TCRdb D assignment of TRBD2 cannot be verified. CDR3 length equals 17 residues. The germline CDR1 and CDR2 sequences are MNHNY and SVGAGI (reference sequence). The CDR3 protein is CASSYSIRTSQYNEQFF.

This chain links TRBV2 with TRBJ1-4; the D gene TCRdb calls, TRBD1, cannot be checked with no DNA. Germline lookup yields CDR1 SNHLY and CDR2 FYNNEI. The CDR3 covers 15 residues. The chain's CDR3 is CASLWAVGANEKLFF.

This chain connects TRBV20-1 to TRBJ1-2; TCRdb names TRBD1, which stays unverified in the absence of DNA. This CDR3 contains 17 residues. Germline V gene data show CDR1 as DFQATT and CDR2 as SNEGSKA (reference sequence). The CDR3 here is CSARDTRGLLYNYGYTF.

The J gene is TRBJ2-1, the V gene TRBV28; TCRdb's assignment of TRBD1 cannot be checked, as there is no DNA. Germline V lookup: CDR1 MDHEN, CDR2 SYDVKM. The CDR3 is 13 residues long. This CDR3 is CASSLEQGYEQFF.

This chain connects TRBV20-1 to TRBJ2-2. The CDR3 is 12 amino acids. Germline CDR1 reads DFQATT; CDR2 reads SNEGSKA (reference sequence). CDR3 protein: CSARDPSGELFF.

The rearrangement uses TRBV12-3 or TRBV12-4 and TRBJ2-1; TCRdb indicates TRBD2, and absent DNA this call remains unverified. The CDR3 runs to 17 residues. The CDR3 sequence: CASSLSALAIAYNEQFF.

The chain joins TRBV7-9 to TRBJ2-5; the D gene TCRdb calls, TRBD1, cannot be checked with no DNA. Germline values: CDR1 SEHNR, CDR2 FQNEAQ (reference sequence). The CDR3 is 16 residues long. CDR3 sequence reads: CASSASIGGPSGTQYF.

The chain couples TRBV4-1 to TRBJ2-5; the D gene TCRdb calls, TRBD1, cannot be checked with no DNA. The CDR3 length is 16 residues. Looked up from germline, CDR1 is MGHRA and CDR2 is YSYEKL. The CDR3 reads CASSQEEGQYMETQYF.

V and J are TRBV28 and TRBJ1-6; TCRdb selects TRBD1, and the lack of DNA leaves this call unchecked. The CDR3 consists of 17 residues. Germline CDR1 reads MDHEN; CDR2 reads SYDVKM. The CDR3 loop is CASSLSAGTGRNSPLHF.

V gene TRBV7-6 combines with J gene TRBJ2-7. Germline V gene sequence: CDR1 SGHVS, CDR2 FNYEAQ. The CDR3 runs to 14 residues. The CDR3 sequence is CASSLGQAVYEQYF.

This sequence joins TRBV20-1 and TRBJ2-2. This CDR3 has 11 amino acids. Germline CDR1 reads DFQATT; CDR2 reads SNEGSKA (reference sequence). This chain's CDR3 is CSALATGELFF.

The genes are TRBV11-2 and TRBJ2-3; TCRdb picks TRBD2, but there is no DNA to check that call. Germline loops: CDR1 SGHAT, CDR2 FQNNGV. This CDR3 is 13 amino acids long. The CDR3 reads CASSSLAPDTQYF.

The chain is built from TRBV11-2 and TRBJ2-1; TCRdb's D call of TRBD2 is untestable without DNA. This CDR3 is built from 16 residues. Germline values: CDR1 SGHAT, CDR2 FQNNGV. CDR3 loop: CASSTNGGGFHNEQFF. Full variable domain (rest looked up from reference TRBV11-2 and TRBJ2-1): EAGVAQSPRYKIIEKRQSVAFWCNPISGHATLYWYQQILGQGPKLLIQFQNNGVVDDSQLPKDRFSAERLKGVDSTLKIQPAKLEDSAVYLCASSTNGGGFHNEQFFGPGTRLTVL.

This chain uses TRBV4-1 with TRBJ2-3; TCRdb indicates TRBD1, and absent DNA this call remains unverified. The V gene's germline CDR1 is MGHRA and CDR2 YSYEKL. The CDR3 is 15 residues long. CDR3 sequence reads: CASSSGQGAGDTQYF.

The chain couples TRBV29-1 to TRBJ2-7; as DNA is missing, the TRBD1 call by TCRdb cannot be tested. CDR1 is SQVTM and CDR2 is ANQGSEA in the germline V gene. This CDR3 spans 13 amino acids. CDR3 amino acids: CSVVPGNSYEQYF.

V is TRBV19 and J is TRBJ2-1. The CDR3 has 12 residues. Germline lookup yields CDR1 LNHDA and CDR2 SQIVND (reference sequence). The CDR3 sequence: CASSPVYNEQFF.

The chain links TRBV15 to TRBJ1-1; TCRdb reports TRBD1, a call that lacks DNA to check it against. Per germline, CDR1 LNHNV and CDR2 YYDKDF (reference sequence). CDR3 length: 14 residues. The CDR3 is CATSRVGGNTEAFF.

The rearrangement joins TRBV7-9 to TRBJ1-2; checking the TCRdb D call of TRBD1 is not possible without DNA. The CDR3 length is 15 residues. The germline CDR1 and CDR2 sequences are SEHNR and FQNEAQ (reference sequence). Here the CDR3 reads CASSLAETGGYGYTF.

CDR3 residues: CASSYRDTDTQYF. This chain connects TRBV6-5 to TRBJ2-3. CDR1 is MNHEY, CDR2 SVGAGI, per germline. The CDR3 spans 13 residues.

The V gene is TRBV4-3, the J gene TRBJ2-1; TCRdb indicates TRBD2, and absent DNA this call remains unverified. Germline values: CDR1 LGHNA, CDR2 YSLEER. This CDR3 is built from 15 residues. CDR3 loop: CASSARTSKGDEQFF.

The chain combines TRBV5-1 with TRBJ2-7; TCRdb names TRBD1, which stays unverified in the absence of DNA. This CDR3 has 15 amino acids. In germline, CDR1 is SGHRS, CDR2 YFSETQ. CDR3 residues: CASSLVGQGSWEQYF.